The 25 T cell receptor beta chains below all came from one sample that was sequenced in a study. TCRdb redid the calling of the 5' RACE reads with MiXCR, one entry per CDR3 protein. The table has fewer than 65,000 distinct CDR3 sequences, about 31% seen once. Sequencing was performed on tumor-infiltrating naive CD4+ T cells sorted from the breast tumor. Subset meaning: naive CD4+ T cells, CD4+CD45RA+CD25-. These receptors all come from a female donor with breast cancer.

Only a few counts were recorded for this clonotype. The genes are TRBV6-5 and TRBJ1-1; D gene unclear. The CDR3 contains 12 residues. V was pared by 8 bases and J by 2 bases, with 9 bases between. Germline lookup yields CDR1 MNHEY and CDR2 SVGAGI. CDR3 sequence: CASRWGNTEAFF. The CDR3 bases are TGTGCCAGCCGGTGGGGAAACACTGAAGCTTTCTTT.

The chain combines TRBV7-2 with TRBJ1-1; no clear D gene. Germline V gene sequence: CDR1 SGHTA, CDR2 FQGNSA. The V gene lost 3 bases and the J gene lost 0 bases, with 5 bases spanning the gap. The CDR3 contains 13 residues. CDR3 nucleotides: TGTGCCAGCAGCTTGTACATGAACACTGAAGCTTTCTTT. Translation: CASSLYMNTEAFF. Using reference TRBV7-2 and TRBJ1-1 for the parts outside the CDR3, the full variable domain is GAGVSQSPSNKVTEKGKDVELRCDPISGHTALYWYRQSLGQGLEFLIYFQGNSAPDKSGLPSDRFSAERTGGSVSTLTIQRTQQEDSAVYLCASSLYMNTEAFFGQGTRLTVV.

This clonotype was observed a few times. The chain has TRBV20-1 and TRBJ2-5; the match to TRBD2 covers 7 bases. The CDR3 runs 16 residues. V lost 0 bases, J lost 0 bases, and 7 bases stayed unmatched. CDR1 is DFQATT and CDR2 is SNEGSKA in the germline V gene (reference sequence). CDR3 protein: CSARDATSSYQETQYF. The CDR3 coding sequence is TGCAGTGCTAGAGACGCGACTAGCAGTTACCAAGAGACCCAGTACTTC.

The CDR3 nucleotides are TGCGCCAGCAGCTTGCGGGGACAGGGGGTCTTGGAGACCCAGTACTTC. Protein product: CASSLRGQGVLETQYF. This chain links TRBV5-1 with TRBJ2-5; 11 bases are shared with TRBD1. This CDR3 has 16 residues. Germline loops: CDR1 SGHRS, CDR2 YFSETQ. V lost 1 base, J lost 5 bases, and 7 bases stayed unmatched.

This clonotype was counted between two and nine times. The chain is built from TRBV20-1 and TRBJ1-1, with TRBD1 as a possible D gene (5 bases). The germline V and J ends were trimmed by 3 bases and 4 bases, with 9 bases remaining between them. This CDR3 has 12 residues. Germline loops: CDR1 DFQATT, CDR2 SNEGSKA (reference sequence). CDR3 coding DNA: TGCAGTGCTAGGTACAGGAGCACTGAAGCTTTCTTT. Its protein is CSARYRSTEAFF.

Regarding this clonotype: This may stem from a read error, because a much larger clone lies one nucleotide away. The chain recombines TRBV5-1 with TRBJ1-1; tentatively, D is TRBD1 (5 bases). The CDR3 totals 15 residues. V dropped 4 bases and J dropped 4 bases, with 17 bases sitting between them. Germline V gives CDR1 SGHRS, CDR2 YFSETQ. As DNA, the CDR3 is TGCGCCAGCAGCACCCTCAGCAGGGAGGGCACTGAAGCTTTCTTT. Its translation is CASSTLSREGTEAFF.

The chain joins TRBV3-1 to TRBJ1-6; 9 nucleotides agree with TRBD1. This CDR3 is 17 amino acids long. V trimming: 6 bases; J trimming: 8 bases; junction bases outside the gene matches: 14. Germline lookup yields CDR1 LGHDT and CDR2 YNNKEL (reference sequence). The CDR3 DNA reads as TGTGCCAGCAGGCGGGGCCAAGGACAGGGGAGGGATTCACCCCTCCACTTT. It specifies CASRRGQGQGRDSPLHF.

Written as DNA, the CDR3 is TGTGCCAGCTCCGAGGGAATGTACGAGCAGTACTTC. Translating gives CASSEGMYEQYF. The J gene is TRBJ2-7, the V gene TRBV28; TRBD2 is a possible D gene (5 bases). The germline V and J ends were trimmed by 8 bases and 4 bases, with 12 bases remaining between them. This CDR3 is built from 12 residues. Germline V gene lookup returns CDR1 MDHEN and CDR2 SYDVKM.

On this clonotype itself: The junction does not match germline at one end; this may be a read error. V usage is TRBV30 and J usage is TRBJ2-5; TRBD1 matches 9 bases. Germline V gene data show CDR1 as GTSNPN and CDR2 as SVGIG (reference sequence). This CDR3 is built from 14 residues. In DNA, the CDR3 is TGTACCTGGAGTGGGGACAGGGAGGGAGAGACCCAGTACTTC. This codes for CTWSGDREGETQYF. Complete variable domain (other parts from reference TRBV30 and TRBJ2-5): SQTIHQWPATLVQPVGSPLSLECTVEGTSNPNLYWYRQAAGRGLQLLFYSVGIGQISSEVPQNLSASRPQDRQFILSSKKLLLSDSGFYLCTWSGDREGETQYFGPGTRLLVL.

This clonotype was counted many times. V is TRBV7-9 and J is TRBJ1-5; D not certain. Trimming left V 1 base short and J 0 bases short, with 4 bases between. The germline V gene encodes CDR1 SEHNR and CDR2 FQNEAQ (reference sequence). The CDR3 loop spans 14 amino acids. This chain's CDR3 is CASSLGNSNQPQHF. CDR3 nucleotide sequence: TGTGCCAGCAGCTTAGGCAATAGCAATCAGCCCCAGCATTTT.

In the case of this clonotype: This clone may be a read error of a much larger clone one base away. The rearrangement links TRBV7-2 to TRBJ1-1; D is unclear. Per germline, CDR1 SGHTA and CDR2 FQGNSA. There are 13 residues in the CDR3. For the CDR3, the DNA is TGTGCCTGCAGTTCAGTCCGGGTAACTGAAGCTTTCTTT. Its translation is CACSSVRVTEAFF.

Worth noting for this clonotype: One base away lies a much larger clone, so this may be a sequencing read error. V usage is TRBV11-2 and J usage is TRBJ2-3; 8 bases map to TRBD2. CDR3 length equals 15 residues. Germline CDR1 reads SGHAT; CDR2 reads FQNNGV. The CDR3 nucleotides read TGTGCCGGCAGACCGAAGCGGGAGAAAATAGATACGCAGTATTTT. Protein: CAGRPKREKIDTQYF.

This clonotype was counted between two and nine times. The CDR3 is CASSQAPSSGGTDTQYF. The CDR3 nucleotides are TGTGCCAGCAGCCAAGCCCCGTCCAGCGGGGGGACAGATACGCAGTATTTT. The chain couples TRBV4-2 to TRBJ2-3, with 9 bases lining up with TRBD2. The CDR3 consists of 17 residues. The V segment lost 1 base and the J segment 3 bases; nucleotides outside the gene matches: 8. Germline V gives CDR1 LGHNA, CDR2 YNFKEQ.

V gene TRBV6-1 combines with J gene TRBJ2-5; 7 positions match TRBD1. Germline trimming cut 8 bases from V and 0 bases from J; bases unmatched to any gene: 3. This CDR3 contains 13 residues. Germline loops: CDR1 MNHNS, CDR2 SASEGT. The CDR3 protein is CASQQGNQETQYF. The CDR3 DNA follows: TGTGCCAGCCAACAGGGGAACCAAGAGACCCAGTACTTC.

This clonotype has just a few counts. The chain uses TRBV5-1 and TRBJ1-3; 7 bases fit TRBD1. This CDR3 is built from 15 residues. The V gene end was trimmed by 4 bases and the J gene end by 0 bases; junction bases not matched to a gene: 4. Looked up from germline, CDR1 is SGHRS and CDR2 is YFSETQ. The CDR3 loop reads CASSLTGNSGNTIYF. DNA for the CDR3: TGCGCCAGCAGCCTGACAGGGAACTCTGGAAACACCATATATTTT.

In the case of this clonotype: A read error may produce the germline difference seen at one junction end. This rearrangement joins TRBV3-1 to TRBJ2-3, with TRBD2 matching over 7 bases. CDR1 and CDR2 (germline): LGHDT, YNNKEL (reference sequence). The CDR3 sequence is 15 residues long. This CDR3 reads CAGSPGLESTDTQYF. Here the CDR3 DNA reads TGTGCCGGCAGCCCCGGACTAGAAAGCACAGATACGCAGTATTTT.

This clonotype has more than one count but fewer than ten. The chain has TRBV3-1 and TRBJ2-2, with D unresolved. CDR1 is LGHDT, CDR2 YNNKEL, per germline (reference sequence). The CDR3 consists of 17 residues. The ends were cut back, 1 base at V and 6 bases at J, with 18 bases in the middle. The CDR3 loop is CASSQGTASIGSGELFF. For the CDR3, the DNA is TGTGCCAGCAGCCAAGGAACAGCCAGCATTGGGTCCGGGGAGCTGTTTTTT. Full variable domain (missing parts from reference TRBV3-1 and TRBJ2-2): DTAVSQTPKYLVTQMGNDKSIKCEQNLGHDTMYWYKQDSKKFLKIMFSYNNKELIINETVPNRFSPKSPDKAHLNLHINSLELGDSAVYFCASSQGTASIGSGELFFGEGSRLTVL.

V is TRBV20-1 and J is TRBJ2-5, with TRBD2 identical over 15 bases. V gave up 1 base and J gave up 5 bases; unmatched junction bases: 5. The germline V gene encodes CDR1 DFQATT and CDR2 SNEGSKA (reference sequence). This CDR3 is 16 amino acids long. CDR3 DNA: TGCAGTGCTAGAGGGACTAGCGGGAGGGCCGGGGAGACCCAGTACTTC. Its translation is CSARGTSGRAGETQYF.

This clonotype appeared a few times. The chain recombines TRBV7-2 with TRBJ1-5; 7 bases agree with TRBD1. J was trimmed by 4 bases and V by 4 bases; bases with no gene match: 7. The germline V gene encodes CDR1 SGHTA and CDR2 FQGNSA. The CDR3 covers 15 residues. The CDR3 region has the DNA TGTGCCAGCAGCTCGCTGGACAGGTTAAATCAGCCCCAGCATTTT. Residues: CASSSLDRLNQPQHF.

J is TRBJ1-1 and V is TRBV30; TRBD1 might be the D (5 bases). Germline values: CDR1 GTSNPN, CDR2 SVGIG (reference sequence). The CDR3 is made up of 14 amino acids. V shed 5 bases and J shed 1 base, with 14 bases lying between them. This CDR3 is CAWVRGWGNTEAFF. DNA for the CDR3: TGTGCCTGGGTACGGGGGTGGGGGAACACTGAAGCTTTCTTT.

This clonotype showed up just once. The chain is built from TRBV9 and TRBJ2-7, with TRBD2 as a possible D gene (6 bases). Trimming cost V 4 bases and J 1 base, with 15 bases left between them. CDR3 size: 15 residues. Germline assignment: CDR1 SGDLS and CDR2 YYNGEE. The CDR3, as DNA: TGTGCCAGCAGCACCCGGGGAGGCGCATCCTACGAGCAGTACTTC. Its protein is CASSTRGGASYEQYF.

Ten or more counts support this clonotype. The chain recombines TRBV6-5 with TRBJ1-1, with a weak D call TRBD1 (6 bases). In germline, CDR1 is MNHEY, CDR2 SVGAGI. The CDR3 is made up of 15 amino acids. V dropped 7 bases and J dropped 0 bases, with 15 bases sitting between them. CDR3 region: CASKPGTIMNTEAFF. CDR3 bases: TGTGCCAGCAAGCCCGGGACAATCATGAACACTGAAGCTTTCTTT.

Ten or more counts support this clonotype. The chain couples TRBV5-1 to TRBJ2-1; 8 nucleotides line up with TRBD2. The CDR3 has 15 residues. J was trimmed by 7 bases and V by 4 bases; bases with no gene match: 10. Germline CDR1 is SGHRS and CDR2 is YFSETQ. The CDR3 DNA reads as TGCGCCAGCAGCCGCCTCGGGGGGGAGAGTAATGAGCAGTTCTTC. It translates to CASSRLGGESNEQFF.

This chain uses TRBV20-1 with TRBJ2-5; TRBD1 matches 8 bases. The germline CDR1 and CDR2 sequences are DFQATT and SNEGSKA (reference sequence). The CDR3 contains 16 residues. V lost 0 bases and J lost 8; bases outside the gene matches: 14. The CDR3 nucleotides read TGCAGTGCTAGAGATCTCGCCAGGGGGCTGCGACTTACCCAGTACTTC. Translated: CSARDLARGLRLTQYF.

This clonotype occurred a few times. The rearrangement links TRBV5-5 to TRBJ2-2; the D gene could be TRBD1 or TRBD2 (5 bases each). The germline V gene has CDR1 SGHKS and CDR2 YYEKEE (reference sequence). The CDR3 is made up of 13 amino acids. The V end lost 4 bases, the J end lost 6 bases, and 10 bases lay between the germline ends. The CDR3 nucleotides are TGTGCCAGCAGCAACAGGAGGTCCGGGGAGCTGTTTTTT. It is translated as CASSNRRSGELFF.